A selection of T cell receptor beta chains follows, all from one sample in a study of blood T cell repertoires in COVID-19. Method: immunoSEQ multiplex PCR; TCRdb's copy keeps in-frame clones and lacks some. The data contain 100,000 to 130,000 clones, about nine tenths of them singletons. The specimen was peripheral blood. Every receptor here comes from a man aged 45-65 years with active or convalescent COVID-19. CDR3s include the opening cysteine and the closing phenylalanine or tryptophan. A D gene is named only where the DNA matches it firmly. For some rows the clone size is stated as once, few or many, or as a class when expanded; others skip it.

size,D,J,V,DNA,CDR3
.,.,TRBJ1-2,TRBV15,TGTGCCACCAGCAGAGCGGGAATTCCTGGCTACACCTTC,CATSRAGIPGYTF
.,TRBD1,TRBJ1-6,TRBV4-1,TGCGCCAGCAGCGTTCTCCGGGACAGCAATTCACCCCTCCACTTT,CASSVLRDSNSPLHF
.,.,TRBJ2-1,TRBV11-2,TGTGCCAGCAGCTTTGGGGCTAGTGAATTAAATGAGCAGTTCTTC,CASSFGASELNEQFF
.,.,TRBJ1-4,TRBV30,TGTGCCTGGAGTATGGGACATGATAATGAAAAACTGTTTTTT,CAWSMGHDNEKLFF
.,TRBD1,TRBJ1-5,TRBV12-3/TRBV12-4,TGTGCCAGCAGTGGACAGGTAGCACCCCAGCATTTT,CASSGQVAPQHF
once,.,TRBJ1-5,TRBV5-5,TGTGCCAGCAGCAGTACAGGTCGAGGGGACTATCAGCCCCAGCATTTT,CASSSTGRGDYQPQHF
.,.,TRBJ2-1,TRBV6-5,TGTGCCAGCTCCCCAGCGCAGGGGGGCAAGTATGAGCAGTTCTTC,CASSPAQGGKYEQFF
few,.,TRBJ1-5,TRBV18,TGTGCCAGCTCACTCTCGAACCAGGGAAATCAGCCCCAGCATTTT,CASSLSNQGNQPQHF
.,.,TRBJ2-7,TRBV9,TGTGCCAGCAGCCCCCCGAGCTACGAGCAGTACTTC,CASSPPSYEQYF
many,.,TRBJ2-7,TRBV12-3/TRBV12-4,TGTGCCAGCAGTGTTAGTGGCTCCTACGAGCAGTACTTC,CASSVSGSYEQYF
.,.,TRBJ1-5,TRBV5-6,TGTGCCAGCAGCCTCCGGACAACTGGCAATCAGCCCCAGCATTTT,CASSLRTTGNQPQHF
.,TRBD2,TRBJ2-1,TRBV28,TGTGCCAGCTGTAGCGGGAGGGAGTACAATGAGCAGTTCTTC,CASCSGREYNEQFF
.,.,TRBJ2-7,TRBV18,TGTGCCAGCTCACCTACAGGGAGCTCCTACGAGCAGTACTTC,CASSPTGSSYEQYF
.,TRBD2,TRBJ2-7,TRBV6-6,TGTGCCAGCAGTTCGGGACTAGCGGGAGGGCTCGACGAGCAGTACTTC,CASSSGLAGGLDEQYF
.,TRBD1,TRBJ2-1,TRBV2,TGTGCCAGCAGTGAATCCAGGACAGGGCCTCTCAATGAGCAGTTCTTC,CASSESRTGPLNEQFF
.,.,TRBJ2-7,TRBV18,TGTGCCAGCTCACTCCCGGGTACCTACGAGCAGTACTTC,CASSLPGTYEQYF
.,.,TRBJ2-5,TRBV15,TGTGCCACCAGCCCGCGACGGGGGGAGACCCAGTACTTC,CATSPRRGETQYF
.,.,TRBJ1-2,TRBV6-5,TGTGCCAGCACCCCGGGGGGGGTAGGCCCAAGGAGCTACACCTTC,CASTPGGVGPRSYTF
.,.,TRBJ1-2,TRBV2,TGTGCCAGCAGTTCGCAGGGGTTTTATGGCTACACCTTC,CASSSQGFYGYTF
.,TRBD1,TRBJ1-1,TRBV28,TGTGCCAGCAAGGGACAGGGGGCGGGGTACACTGAAGCTTTCTTT,CASKGQGAGYTEAFF
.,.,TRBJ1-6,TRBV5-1,TGCGCCAGCAGCTTGGATGGGGGCAATTCACCCCTCCACTTT,CASSLDGGNSPLHF
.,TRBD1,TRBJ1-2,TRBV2,TGTGCCAGCAGTTACGACAGGGGGCCGGATGGCTACACCTTC,CASSYDRGPDGYTF
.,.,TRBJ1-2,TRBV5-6,TGTGCCAGCAGCTTGGGAGGGGGCTACACCTTC,CASSLGGGYTF
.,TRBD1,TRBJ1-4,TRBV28,TGTGCCAGTGGACAGGGGGCAACTAATGAAAAACTGTTTTTT,CASGQGATNEKLFF
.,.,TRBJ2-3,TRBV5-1,TGCGCCAGCAGCCTTGGACTATACACAGATACGCAGTATTTT,CASSLGLYTDTQYF
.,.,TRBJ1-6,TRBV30,TGTGCCTGGAGTCCGTCCCAGAATTCACCCCTCCACTTT,CAWSPSQNSPLHF
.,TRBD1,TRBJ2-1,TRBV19,TGTGCCACCCTCGGACAGGGCTCCTACAATGAGCAGTTCTTC,CATLGQGSYNEQFF
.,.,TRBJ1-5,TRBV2,TGTGCCAGCAGGTTCATTCCCCAGCATTTT,CASRFIPQHF
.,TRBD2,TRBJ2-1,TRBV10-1,TGCGCCAGCACAGAGGGGTCTAGCGGTTACAATGAGCAGTTCTTC,CASTEGSSGYNEQFF
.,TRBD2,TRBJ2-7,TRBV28,TGTGCCAGCAGGCCTAGCGGCTCCTACGAGCAGTACTTC,CASRPSGSYEQYF
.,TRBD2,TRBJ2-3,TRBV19,TGTGCCAGTTCCTTAGCGGGAGTTTTAGGTGATACGCAGTATTTT,CASSLAGVLGDTQYF
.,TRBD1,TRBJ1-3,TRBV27,TGTGCCAGCAGTCCTATAACAGGGGGCGGAAACACCATATATTTT,CASSPITGGGNTIYF
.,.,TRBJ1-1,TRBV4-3,TGCGCCAGCAGCCAAGCTCTGGGCCGGGAAGCTTTCTTT,CASSQALGREAFF
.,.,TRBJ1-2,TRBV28,TGTGCCAGCAGTACATGGGGGGGGAACTATGGCTACACCTTC,CASSTWGGNYGYTF
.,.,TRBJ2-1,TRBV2,TGTGCCAGCAGACCGACAGAATTCCACTACAATGAGCAGTTCTTC,CASRPTEFHYNEQFF
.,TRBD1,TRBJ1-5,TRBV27,TGTGCCAGCAGTCCTGGACAGGGAATAGTCAATCAGCCCCAGCATTTT,CASSPGQGIVNQPQHF
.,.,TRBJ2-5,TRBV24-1,TGTGCCACCAGTGATTCGGAAGAGACCCAGTACTTC,CATSDSEETQYF
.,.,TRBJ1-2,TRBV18,TGTGCCAGCTCACCGGACAGTCCCTATGGCTACACCTTC,CASSPDSPYGYTF
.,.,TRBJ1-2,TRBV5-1,TGCGCCAGCAGCTCGGGAGTTAACTATGGCTACACCTTC,CASSSGVNYGYTF
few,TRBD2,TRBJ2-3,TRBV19,TGTGCCAGTAGTATCATAGCGGGAGGTACAGATACGCAGTATTTT,CASSIIAGGTDTQYF
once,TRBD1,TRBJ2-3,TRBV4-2,TGTGCCAGCAGCCAAGACCAGGGGGTTACAGATACGCAGTATTTT,CASSQDQGVTDTQYF
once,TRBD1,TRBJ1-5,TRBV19,TGTGCCAGTAGTGACAGGGTTAATCAGCCCCAGCATTTT,CASSDRVNQPQHF
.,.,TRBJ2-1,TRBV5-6,TGTGCCAGCAGCTCCGTCTTTAGCGGAGGCTCCTACAATGAGCAGTTCTTC,CASSSVFSGGSYNEQFF
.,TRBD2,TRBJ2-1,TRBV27,TGTGCCAGCGTCGAGCGGGGATACTCCTACAATGAGCAGTTCTTC,CASVERGYSYNEQFF
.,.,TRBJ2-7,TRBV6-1,TGTGCCAGCAGTGAGGAGTCAGGGGTTCCCTACGAGCAGTACTTC,CASSEESGVPYEQYF
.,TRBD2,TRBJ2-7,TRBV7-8,TGTGCCAGCAGTAATCTAGCGGGACGTTCCTACGAGCAGTACTTC,CASSNLAGRSYEQYF
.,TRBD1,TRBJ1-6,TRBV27,TGTGCCAGCAGTTTTTTTGTCGGTTTGGGACAGGGGGGTAATTCACCCCTCCACTTT,CASSFFVGLGQGGNSPLHF
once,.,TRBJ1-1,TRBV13,TGTGCCAGCAGCTTATCAAGTTTCGGAGTATGGTGGACTGAAGCTTTCTTT,CASSLSSFGVWWTEAFF
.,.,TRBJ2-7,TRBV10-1,TGCGCCAGCAACAACACAGGGGGCTGCTCCGGGACTAGCAACTCCTACGAGCAGTACTTC,CASNNTGGCSGTSNSYEQYF
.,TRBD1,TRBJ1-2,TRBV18,TGTGCCAGCTCGGGACAGGTTGACTATGGCTACACCTTC,CASSGQVDYGYTF
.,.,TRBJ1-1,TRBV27,TGTGCCAGCAGTGCCCGGGACAAGAACACTGAAGCTTTCTTT,CASSARDKNTEAFF
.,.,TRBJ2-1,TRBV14,TGTGCCAGCAGCGTACCCGGGACAAGGAGTGAGCAGTTCTTC,CASSVPGTRSEQFF
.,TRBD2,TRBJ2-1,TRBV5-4,TGTGCCAGCAGCCAGCTAGCGGGAGGGCCTTTATACAATGAGCAGTTCTTC,CASSQLAGGPLYNEQFF
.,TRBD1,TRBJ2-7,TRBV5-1,TGCGCCAGCAGCTCGGGACAGAGTCTTTACGAGCAGTACTTC,CASSSGQSLYEQYF
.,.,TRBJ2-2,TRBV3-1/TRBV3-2,TGTGCCAGCAGCCACGCACCCGGAGGGGACGTATCATACACCGGGGAGCTGTTTTTT,CASSHAPGGDVSYTGELFF
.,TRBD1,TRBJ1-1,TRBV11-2,TGTGCCAGCAGCTCGACAGGGGACACTGAAGCTTTCTTT,CASSSTGDTEAFF